The clone carrying this T cell receptor (beta chain) was counted ten times or more. This record belongs to a study of T cell repertoires in cytomegalovirus infection. The wider study: Through public TCR beta signatures, both CMV infection and matching HLA type were indicated.

Germline assignment: CDR1 SGHVS and CDR2 FQNEAQ. Trimming left V 1 base short and J 4 bases short, with 14 bases between. This CDR3 has 15 residues. MiXCR, run by TCRdb on the reads, gives a single entry per CDR3 protein. The sample records 250,000 to 300,000 distinct CDR3 sequences, approximately 9% being singletons. The chain joins TRBV7-8 to TRBJ2-7; weak D call: TRBD2 (6 bases). Sequences were obtained from PBMCs. This clonotype was sampled from a human donor in good health (CMV status not recorded). Some clones in this sample may be carry-over from other donors' samples. As DNA, the CDR3 is TGTGCCAGCAGCTTAGGGGCTAGCGAGAGATACGAGCAGTACTTC. Its translation: CASSLGASERYEQYF. Full variable domain (missing parts from reference TRBV7-8 and TRBJ2-7): GAGVSQSPRYKVAKRGQDVALRCDPISGHVSLFWYQQALGQGPEFLTYFQNEAQLDKSGLPSDRFFAERPEGSVSTLKIQRTQQEDSAVYLCASSLGASERYEQYFGPGTRLTVT.